This TCR beta chain is from a study of T cells in Graves' hyperthyroidism and ophthalmopathy. Trimming took 5 bases from V and 3 from J, leaving 8 bases between them. Germline V CDR1 and CDR2: SGHVS, FNYEAQ. This CDR3 contains 13 residues. As to this clonotype: Since the CDR3 does not end with the conserved phenylalanine or tryptophan, this likely comes from a read error.

Amplification of TCR beta CDR3 regions used RNA as the template. A first-round RT-PCR of the TCR CDR3 used the HTBI primer set. Each CDR3 protein is one row after TCRdb ran MiXCR on the multiplex PCR reads. Of hundreds of thousands of distinct CDR3 sequences listed, about 18% are singletons. This TCR derives from a woman under 30 with Graves' hyperthyroidism. Sequencing input: blood. The gene calls are TRBV7-6 and TRBJ1-3; D is uncertain. In nucleotides, the CDR3 is TGTGCCAGCAGCACGGACCTTGGAAACACCATATATGTT. Amino acid sequence: CASSTDLGNTIYV.